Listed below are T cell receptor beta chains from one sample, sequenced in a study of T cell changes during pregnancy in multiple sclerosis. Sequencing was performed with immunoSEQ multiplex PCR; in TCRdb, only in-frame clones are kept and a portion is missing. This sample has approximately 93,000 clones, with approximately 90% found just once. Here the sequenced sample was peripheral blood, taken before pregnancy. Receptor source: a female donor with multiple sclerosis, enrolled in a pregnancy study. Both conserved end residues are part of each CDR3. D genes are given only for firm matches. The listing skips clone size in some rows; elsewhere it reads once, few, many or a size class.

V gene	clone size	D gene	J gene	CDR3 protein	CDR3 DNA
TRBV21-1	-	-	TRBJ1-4	CASSKRGGPGLEKLFF	TGTGCCAGCAGCAAAAGGGGTGGCCCGGGTTTGGAAAAACTGTTTTTT
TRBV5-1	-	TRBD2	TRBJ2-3	CASSKPTSASTDTQYF	TGCGCCAGCAGCAAACCGACTAGCGCGAGCACAGATACGCAGTATTTT
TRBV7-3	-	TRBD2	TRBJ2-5	CASSLRGGETQYF	TGTGCCAGCAGCTTAAGGGGGGGAGAGACCCAGTACTTC
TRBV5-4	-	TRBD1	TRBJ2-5	CASNRDSQETQYF	TGTGCCAGCAACCGGGACAGCCAAGAGACCCAGTACTTC
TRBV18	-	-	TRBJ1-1	CASSPRGNTEAFF	TGTGCCAGCTCCCCCCGAGGGAACACTGAAGCTTTCTTT
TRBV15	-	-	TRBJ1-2	CATSPPGLELYGYTF	TGTGCCACCAGCCCCCCAGGGTTGGAGCTCTATGGCTACACCTTC
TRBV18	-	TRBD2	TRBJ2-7	CASSPGAGSYEQYF	TGTGCCAGCTCACCGGGAGCGGGGTCCTACGAGCAGTACTTC
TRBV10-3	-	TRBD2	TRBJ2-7	CAISAMGSGGEQYF	TGTGCCATCAGTGCAATGGGTAGCGGGGGCGAGCAGTACTTC
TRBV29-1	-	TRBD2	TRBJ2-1	CSVELAGLLYNEQFF	TGCAGCGTTGAACTAGCGGGACTCCTTTACAATGAGCAGTTCTTC
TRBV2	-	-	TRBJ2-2	CASSRSPKNTGELFF	TGTGCCAGCAGTCGGAGCCCGAAGAACACCGGGGAGCTGTTTTTT
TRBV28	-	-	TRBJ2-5	CASSRQTQETQYF	TGTGCCAGCAGTCGACAGACTCAAGAGACCCAGTACTTC
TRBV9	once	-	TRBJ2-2	CASSGHTGELFF	TGTGCCAGCAGCGGGCACACCGGGGAGCTGTTTTTT
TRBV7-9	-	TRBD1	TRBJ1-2	CASSETTGGANYGYTF	TGTGCCAGCAGCGAAACGACAGGGGGAGCTAACTATGGCTACACCTTC
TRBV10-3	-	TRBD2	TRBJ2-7	CAISEPLAGSSYEQYF	TGTGCCATCAGTGAGCCCCTAGCGGGTAGCTCCTACGAGCAGTACTTC
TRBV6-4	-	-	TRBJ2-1	CASSSLGGPRNEQFF	TGTGCCAGCAGTTCGTTGGGGGGGCCTAGGAATGAGCAGTTCTTC
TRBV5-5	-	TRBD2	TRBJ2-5	CASSVGTSGRAGETQYF	TGTGCCAGCAGCGTCGGGACTAGCGGGAGGGCCGGAGAGACCCAGTACTTC
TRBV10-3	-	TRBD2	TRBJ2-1	CAIARGLSGGRNEQFF	TGTGCCATCGCCAGGGGTCTTAGCGGGGGTAGAAATGAGCAGTTCTTC
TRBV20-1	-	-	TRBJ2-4	CSAKLTTARYF	TGCAGTGCTAAACTTACTACCGCCAGGTACTTC
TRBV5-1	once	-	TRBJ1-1	CASSLRQAAGGRNTEAFF	TGCGCCAGCAGCCTACGACAGGCTGCGGGGGGACGGAACACTGAAGCTTTCTTT
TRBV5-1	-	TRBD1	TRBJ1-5	CASSLDRGSGQPQHF	TGCGCCAGCAGCTTGGACAGGGGATCAGGTCAGCCCCAGCATTTT
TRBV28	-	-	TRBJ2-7	CASSLLLRGYEQYF	TGTGCCAGCAGTTTACTCCTTAGGGGTTACGAGCAGTACTTC